These 15 T cell receptor beta chains were sequenced from one sample in a study of lymphopenia after photon versus proton radiotherapy. Clones were sequenced by immunoSEQ multiplex PCR, and TCRdb holds only the in-frame ones, with some missing. The sample consists of 20,000 to 25,000 clones, about 89% of them appearing once. The sample here was peripheral blood, taken from a patient treated with proton-based radiotherapy. The source of these receptors is a man older than 75 with esophageal cancer.

J is TRBJ1-2 and V is TRBV30, with TRBD1 as a possible D gene (5 bases). The length of the CDR3 is 11 residues. The germline gives CDR1 GTSNPN, CDR2 SVGIG (reference sequence). The V end lost 5 bases, the J end lost 4 bases, and 8 bases lay between the germline ends. CDR3 in amino acids: CAWGTFYGYTF. CDR3 in DNA: TGTGCCTGGGGGACGTTCTATGGCTACACCTTC.

This clone was recorded only once. The rearrangement joins TRBV2 to TRBJ2-1; D not certain. CDR1 SNHLY and CDR2 FYNNEI come from the germline V gene. The CDR3 has 15 residues. V was pared by 2 bases and J by 2 bases, with 10 bases between. The CDR3 coding sequence is TGTGCCAGCAGTGAACAAGGCGGAACCTACAATGAGCAGTTCTTC. Its protein is CASSEQGGTYNEQFF.

This chain connects TRBV4-2 to TRBJ2-5; D gene uncertain. Trimming took 0 bases from V and 3 from J, leaving 2 bases between them. The CDR3 consists of 12 residues. The germline V gene encodes CDR1 LGHNA and CDR2 YNFKEQ. CDR3: CASSQDKETQYF. The CDR3 DNA is TGTGCCAGCAGCCAAGATAAAGAGACCCAGTACTTC.

The chain couples TRBV19 to TRBJ1-5; TRBD1 matches at 7 bases. This CDR3 contains 15 residues. Per germline, CDR1 LNHDA and CDR2 SQIVND (reference sequence). Trimming removed 8 bases from V and 2 bases from J; junction bases left unmatched: 9. The CDR3 region is CASGGWDSGNQPQHF. The CDR3 DNA reads TGTGCCAGTGGGGGGTGGGACAGCGGCAATCAGCCCCAGCATTTT.

The J gene is TRBJ1-2, the V gene TRBV7-9; possibly TRBD1 for D (5 bases). The germline V gene encodes CDR1 SEHNR and CDR2 FQNEAQ (reference sequence). The CDR3 is made up of 13 amino acids. V was pared by 11 bases and J by 4 bases, with 17 bases between. CDR3 loop: CAGGPGEVYGYTF. CDR3 nucleotide sequence: TGTGCCGGAGGACCGGGGGAGGTCTATGGCTACACCTTC.

This clone appeared a few times. This chain links TRBV18 with TRBJ1-5, with D maybe TRBD1 (5 bases). The CDR3 consists of 14 residues. The germline CDR1 and CDR2 sequences are KGHSH and LQKENI. Deletions cut 3 bases from V and 6 bases from J, with 12 bases between. CDR3 sequence (DNA): TGTGCCAGCTCACCCCTTCTCGACAGTCAGCCCCAGCATTTT. It yields the protein CASSPLLDSQPQHF.

V usage is TRBV14 and J usage is TRBJ2-5; 7 bases fit TRBD2. The junction had 10 bases not matched to a gene; V was cut back by 4 bases and J by 2 bases. CDR3 length equals 16 residues. Germline assignment: CDR1 SGHDN and CDR2 FVKESK. This CDR3 reads CASSLMRGTRQETQYF. The CDR3 region has the DNA TGTGCCAGCAGCCTCATGCGGGGGACGAGGCAAGAGACCCAGTACTTC.

This chain uses TRBV11-2 with TRBJ2-1; maybe TRBD1 (6 bases). Germline V gene data show CDR1 as SGHAT and CDR2 as FQNNGV. The CDR3 is 17 amino acids. V gave up 4 bases and J gave up 7 bases, with 23 bases separating them. CDR3 amino acids: CASSSGTFTRAENEQFF. CDR3 nucleotide sequence: TGTGCCAGCAGCTCAGGGACATTCACGCGGGCCGAAAATGAGCAGTTCTTC.

The gene calls are TRBV5-8 and TRBJ1-5; weak D call: TRBD1 (6 bases). CDR3 length: 12 amino acids. Trimming stripped 6 bases from V and 5 bases from J, with 9 bases between. Germline V gene data show CDR1 as SGHTS and CDR2 as YDEGEE. The CDR3 DNA is TGTGCCAGCACAGGGGAATATCAGCCCCAGCATTTT. It specifies CASTGEYQPQHF.

This chain connects TRBV7-6 to TRBJ2-1; D gene ambiguous. Germline-derived CDR1 and CDR2 are SGHVS and FNYEAQ. Trimming took 7 bases from V and 7 from J, leaving 14 bases between them. This CDR3 is 13 amino acids long. CDR3 residues: CASTLGSLNEQFF. The CDR3 DNA sequence: TGTGCCAGCACCCTAGGGTCACTAAATGAGCAGTTCTTC.

V gene TRBV6-5 combines with J gene TRBJ1-1; D call uncertain. The CDR3 covers 16 residues. The V and J ends lost 0 bases and 3 bases respectively, with 14 bases between them. Germline V gene lookup returns CDR1 MNHEY and CDR2 SVGAGI. CDR3 amino acids: CASSYSGLGRDTEAFF. Here the CDR3 DNA reads TGTGCCAGCAGTTACTCAGGATTGGGGAGGGACACTGAAGCTTTCTTT.

Only one count was recorded for this clone. V is TRBV20-1 and J is TRBJ2-7, with D unclear. The CDR3 has 11 residues. Trimming shortened V by 6 bases and J by 4 bases, and 10 bases separated the two germline ends. CDR1 is DFQATT and CDR2 is SNEGSKA in the germline V gene (reference sequence). The CDR3 sequence is CSALKIYEQYF. Here the CDR3 DNA reads TGCAGTGCCCTTAAGATATACGAGCAGTACTTC.

The genes are TRBV27 and TRBJ1-5; D remains ambiguous. The CDR3 consists of 14 residues. The ends were cut back, 6 bases at V and 0 bases at J, with 9 bases in the middle. The germline gives CDR1 MNHEY, CDR2 SMNVEV (reference sequence). The CDR3 DNA reads as TGTGCCAGCAGAAGCGGATTTAGCAATCAGCCCCAGCATTTT. As protein: CASRSGFSNQPQHF.

The genes are TRBV7-2 and TRBJ2-7; 9 bases are a match to TRBD2. V shed 5 bases and J 7 bases; nucleotides not matched to a gene: 6. The CDR3 spans 13 residues. CDR1 is SGHTA and CDR2 is FQGNSA in the germline V gene. The CDR3 is CASSPGLAREQYF. The CDR3 DNA reads as TGTGCCAGCAGCCCGGGACTAGCTCGGGAGCAGTACTTC.

V and J are TRBV5-1 and TRBJ1-3; 7 positions match TRBD1. V shed 3 bases and J 3 bases; nucleotides not matched to a gene: 12. The CDR3 length is 17 residues. CDR1 is SGHRS, CDR2 YFSETQ, per germline. The CDR3, as DNA: TGCGCCAGCAGCTCGGCTACAGGGGTGATACGTGGAAACACCATATATTTT. It encodes CASSSATGVIRGNTIYF. Full variable domain (outside the CDR3, taken from reference TRBV5-1 and TRBJ1-3): KAGVTQTPRYLIKTRGQQVTLSCSPISGHRSVSWYQQTPGQGLQFLFEYFSETQRNKGNFPGRFSGRQFSNSRSEMNVSTLELGDSALYLCASSSATGVIRGNTIYFGEGSWLTVV.